The T cell receptor (beta chain) described here comes from a study of graft-versus-host responses after intestinal transplantation. On the study more broadly: Those transplanted obtained multivisceral, liver-intestinal, or isolated intestinal grafts. Anti-thymocyte globulin induction was given to all recipients, followed by tacrolimus and steroids for around three years. General study points: Within allografts, high graft-versus-host to host-versus-graft clonal ratios were seen among patients with graft-donor T cell macrochimerism. Recipient marrow contained GvH clones, some of which appeared first in ileum or blood.

About this clone: What it binds is not known.

Only in-frame clones appear in the TCRdb table, and some are missing; sequencing was by immunoSEQ multiplex PCR. The data contain 25,000 to 30,000 clones, about 80% of them singletons. CDR1 LNHDA and CDR2 SQIVND come from the germline V gene (reference sequence). Trimming took off 4 bases at V and 5 bases at J, with 11 bases between the two ends. This CDR3 has 13 amino acids. This rearrangement joins TRBV19 to TRBJ2-5; D is tentatively TRBD1 or TRBD2 (5 bases each). Here the sequenced sample was unstimulated CD4+ T cells sorted from spleen or lymph node cells, taken before intestinal transplant. This receptor was taken from a human donor who received an intestinal transplant. The CDR3 reads CASSTGPRETQYF. Written as DNA, the CDR3 is TGTGCCAGTAGTACGGGACCACGGGAGACCCAGTACTTC.